This T cell receptor beta chain originates from a study of blood T cell repertoires in COVID-19. This study enrolled people aged about 18 to 95 from about 26 US geographic areas. The V gene lost 4 bases and the J gene lost 2 bases, with 15 bases spanning the gap. Per germline, CDR1 KGHSH and CDR2 LQKENI. The CDR3 spans 15 residues. Sequenced by immunoSEQ multiplex PCR; TCRdb stores in-frame clones only, minus some. The sample consists of fewer than 250,000 clones, around 85% of them appearing once. The specimen sequenced was PBMCs or T cells enriched from blood (not recorded which). This chain links TRBV18 with TRBJ2-7; a weak D match, TRBD2 (5 bases). The receptor's source is a woman in her forties with acute COVID-19. For the CDR3, the DNA is TGTGCCAGCTCACATACGACTAACCCGACCTACGAGCAGTACTTC. It specifies CASSHTTNPTYEQYF.